This T cell receptor (beta chain) was found in a study of T cells expressing NK-cell markers (dated by TCRdb to 2020 to 2022). Background on the whole study: TCR beta-chain repertoires were profiled in sorted CD3+CD56+NKG2C+, CD3+CD56+NKG2C- and CD3+CD56-NKG2C+ T-cell subsets from eight donors. Randomly selected healthy volunteers, three men and five women, were used as the eight sequenced donors. The libraries were sequenced on Illumina HiSeq 2000/2500, MiSeq or NextSeq, producing 2 x 150 bp reads. Of the eight sequenced donors, seven were found to be HCMV-seropositive and one was found to be HCMV-seronegative. What the authors observed across the whole study: Whether the expanded NKG2C-expressing T cell clones were specific for HCMV antigens remained unclear. Those dominant clonotypes were again the most abundant among CD3+CD56-NKG2C+ cells in a handful of donors, at about 28.3-65%. In over five donors, the dominant CD3+CD56+NKG2C+ clonotypes were among the top 10 CD8+ clonotypes and accounted for roughly 1.0-7.0% of CD8+ T cells.

A remark on this clonotype: This receptor's antigen is unknown.

To determine HCMV serostatus, a commercial ELISA kit was used to detect HCMV-specific IgG in serum. Ficoll density gradient centrifugation was used to isolate peripheral blood mononuclear cells from blood. TCRdb shows the sequencer as Illumina HiSeq 2000. TCR beta cDNA libraries were prepared using 5'RACE template switching, which introduced a universal primer site and unique molecular identifiers. Synthesis of cDNA was primed from the TCR beta constant segment and was followed by two consecutive PCR amplification steps. Regarding the original processing steps: MIGEC was used to demultiplex reads and group reads by UMI, and MiTCR was used to assemble and quantify clonotypes. To remove erroneous sequences, TCR cDNA sequences were retained only when supported by two or more reads. Downstream repertoire analysis used the tcR package, and clonotypes were matched across fractions by CDR3 nucleotide sequence plus V segment. VDJmatch was used to annotate antigen specificity against VDJdb, with one amino acid substitution in CDR3 permitted. Each entry corresponds to one CDR3 protein sequence from reads that TCRdb reprocessed, and DNA is not given. What appears here as the V and J calls and clone size reflects TCRdb's work, not the paper's. The sample table gives under 200,000 distinct CDR3 sequences. The ten largest clones represent around 20% of the sample.

The receptor comes from a woman between 18 and 70 years old in good health. Sequenced input: blood T cells: a sorted CD56 or NKG2C T cell subset, CD4+ or CD8+ T cells, or bulk PBMC T cells (not recorded which).

The encoded CDR3 is CASSLNLAGENEQFF. The chain is assembled from TRBV12-3 or TRBV12-4 and TRBJ2-1; TCRdb reports TRBD2, a call that lacks DNA to check it against. Spanning cysteine to phenylalanine, the CDR3 consists of 15 amino acids. No DNA has been recorded.